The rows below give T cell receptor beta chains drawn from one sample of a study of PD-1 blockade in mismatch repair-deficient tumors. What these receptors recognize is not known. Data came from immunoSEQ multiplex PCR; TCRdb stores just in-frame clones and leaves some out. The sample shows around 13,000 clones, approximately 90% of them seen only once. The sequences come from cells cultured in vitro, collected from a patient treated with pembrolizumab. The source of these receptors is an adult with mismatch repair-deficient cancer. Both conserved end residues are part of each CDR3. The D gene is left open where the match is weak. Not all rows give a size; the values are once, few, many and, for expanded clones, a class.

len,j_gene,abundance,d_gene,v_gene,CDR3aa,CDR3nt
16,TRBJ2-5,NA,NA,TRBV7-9,CASSRLGSRWGETQYF,TGTGCCAGCAGTCGATTGGGGTCTAGGTGGGGAGAGACCCAGTACTTC
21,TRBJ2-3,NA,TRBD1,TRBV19,CASSSWGQGTGAGWGTDTQYF,TGTGCCAGTAGTTCCTGGGGACAGGGGACGGGCGCGGGATGGGGAACAGATACGCAGTATTTT
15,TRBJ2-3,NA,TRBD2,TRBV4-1,CASSQVFVAGSTQYF,TGCGCCAGCAGCCAAGTTTTCGTAGCGGGATCTACGCAGTATTTT
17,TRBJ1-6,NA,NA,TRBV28,CASSPIPPQPNNSPLHF,TGTGCCAGCAGTCCAATACCCCCACAGCCAAATAATTCACCCCTCCACTTT
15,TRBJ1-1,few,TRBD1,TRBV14,CASSRYRGLRTEAFF,TGTGCCAGCAGCCGATACAGGGGGCTTAGGACTGAAGCTTTCTTT
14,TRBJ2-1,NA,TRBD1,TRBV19,CASSRTGIVSEQFF,TGTGCCAGTAGCAGGACAGGGATAGTTAGTGAGCAGTTCTTC
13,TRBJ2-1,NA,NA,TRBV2,CASSEQGYNEQFF,TGTGCCAGCAGTGAACAGGGCTACAATGAGCAGTTCTTC
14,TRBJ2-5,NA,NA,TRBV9,CASSPGSSRETQYF,TGTGCCAGCAGCCCAGGCAGCAGCCGGGAGACCCAGTACTTC
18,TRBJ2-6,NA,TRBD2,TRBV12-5,CASGLTLAGGLGANVLTF,TGTGCTAGTGGTTTGACACTAGCGGGAGGGCTCGGGGCCAACGTCCTGACTTTC
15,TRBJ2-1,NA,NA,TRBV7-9,CASSLIGGVGNEQFF,TGTGCCAGCAGCTTAATTGGGGGAGTAGGCAATGAGCAGTTCTTC
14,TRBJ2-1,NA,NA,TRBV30,CAWRRGTPYNEQFF,TGTGCCTGGAGACGCGGGACCCCCTACAATGAGCAGTTCTTC
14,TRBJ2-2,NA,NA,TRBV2,CASSRAGFTGELFF,TGTGCCAGCAGTAGGGCCGGATTCACCGGGGAGCTGTTTTTT
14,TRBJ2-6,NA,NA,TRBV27,CASSLTSGANVLTF,TGTGCCAGCAGTTTAACTTCTGGGGCCAACGTCCTGACTTTC
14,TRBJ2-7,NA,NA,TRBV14,CASSQENIFYEQYF,TGTGCCAGCAGCCAAGAGAACATCTTTTACGAGCAGTACTTC
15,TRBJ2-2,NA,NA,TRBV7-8,CASSPGPKNTGELFF,TGTGCCAGCAGCCCGGGACCAAAAAACACCGGGGAGCTGTTTTTT
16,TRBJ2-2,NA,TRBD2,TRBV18,CASSPRLAGGTGELFF,TGTGCCAGCTCACCGAGACTAGCGGGAGGTACCGGGGAGCTGTTTTTT
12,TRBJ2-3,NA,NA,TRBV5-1,CASSPSTDTQYF,TGCGCCAGCAGCCCTAGCACAGATACGCAGTATTTT
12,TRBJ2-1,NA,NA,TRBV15,CAISRRYNEQFF,TGTGCCATTTCACGGCGCTACAATGAGCAGTTCTTC
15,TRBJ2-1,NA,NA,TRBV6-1,CANSRRHDTYNEQFF,TGTGCCAACAGCAGAAGACATGATACCTACAATGAGCAGTTCTTC
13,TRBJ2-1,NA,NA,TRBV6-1,CASSDTLILRQLF,TGTGCCAGCAGTGATACATTGATTCTGAGGCAGCTCTTC
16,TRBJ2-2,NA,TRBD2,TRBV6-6,CASSFRRGGGIGELFF,TGTGCCAGCAGTTTTCGTCGTGGGGGAGGGATCGGGGAGCTGTTTTTT
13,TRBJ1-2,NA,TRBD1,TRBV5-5,CASSSGQGYGYTF,TGTGCCAGCAGCTCGGGACAGGGCTATGGCTACACCTTC
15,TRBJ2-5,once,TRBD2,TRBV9,CASSVGAGGGETQYF,TGTGCCAGCAGCGTAGGTGCGGGAGGTGGCGAGACCCAGTACTTC
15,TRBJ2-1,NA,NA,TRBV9,CASSPRGYSYNEQFF,TGTGCCAGCAGCCCCCGGGGGTACTCCTACAATGAGCAGTTCTTC
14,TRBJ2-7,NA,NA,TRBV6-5,CASSSIGGSDEQYF,TGTGCCAGCAGTTCGATCGGGGGTAGCGACGAGCAGTACTTC
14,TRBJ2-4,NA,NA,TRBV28,CASSLQGAKNIQYF,TGTGCCAGCAGTTTACAGGGGGCCAAAAACATTCAGTACTTC
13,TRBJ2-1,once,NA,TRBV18,CASRTGSYNEQFF,TGTGCCAGCCGGACTGGCTCCTACAATGAGCAGTTCTTC